The clone carrying this T cell receptor (beta chain) was counted a few times. The target antigen is unknown. The lymph nodes were axillary draining lymph nodes from breast cancer patients. These data come from a study of breast tumors, draining lymph nodes, adjacent tissues. General study results and limits: Most tumor T cells seemingly derive from lymph node, then expand in tumor.

TCRdb analysed the multiplex PCR reads with MiXCR anew, one entry per CDR3 protein. The profile shows approximately 190,000 distinct CDR3 sequences, around 33% of them singletons. This CDR3 comprises 12 residues. Trimming took off 8 bases at V and 3 bases at J, with 10 bases between the two ends. Looked up from germline, CDR1 is MGHDK and CDR2 is SYGVNS. The rearrangement links TRBV25-1 to TRBJ1-1, with D unresolved. Sequenced sample: axillary lymph node tissue. This TCR was sampled from a female donor with breast cancer. Some clones in this sample may be carry-over from other donors' samples. In nucleotides, the CDR3 is TGTGCCAGCCCCCACTGGGACACTGAAGCTTTCTTT. Encoded protein: CASPHWDTEAFF.